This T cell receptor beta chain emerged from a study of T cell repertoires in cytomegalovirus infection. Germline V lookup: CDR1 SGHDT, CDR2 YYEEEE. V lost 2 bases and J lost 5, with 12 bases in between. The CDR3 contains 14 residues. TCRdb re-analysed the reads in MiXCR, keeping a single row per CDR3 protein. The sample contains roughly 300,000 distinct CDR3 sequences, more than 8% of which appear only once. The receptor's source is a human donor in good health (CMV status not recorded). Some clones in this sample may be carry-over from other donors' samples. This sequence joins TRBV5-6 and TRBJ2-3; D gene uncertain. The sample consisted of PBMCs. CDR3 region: CASSFVVVGDTQYF. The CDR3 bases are TGTGCCAGCAGCTTCGTAGTTGTGGGAGATACGCAGTATTTT.